The T cell receptor beta chain described here comes from a study of blood T cell repertoires in COVID-19. Looked up from germline, CDR1 is PRHDT and CDR2 is FYEKMQ (reference sequence). CDR3 size: 15 residues. V was trimmed by 3 bases and J by 11 bases, leaving 22 bases between them. Measured with immunoSEQ multiplex PCR; TCRdb has only the in-frame clones, and not every one. The profile shows around 250,000 clones, around 86% of them singletons. The chain couples TRBV13 to TRBJ1-1, with TRBD1 as a possible D gene (5 bases). This receptor was obtained from a woman between 45 and 65 years old who had recovered from COVID-19. Sequenced material: PBMCs or T cells enriched from blood (not recorded which). Here the CDR3 reads CASSFRLGDGGEAFF. CDR3 sequence (DNA): TGTGCCAGCAGCTTTAGGCTTGGTGATGGGGGGGAGGCTTTCTTT.